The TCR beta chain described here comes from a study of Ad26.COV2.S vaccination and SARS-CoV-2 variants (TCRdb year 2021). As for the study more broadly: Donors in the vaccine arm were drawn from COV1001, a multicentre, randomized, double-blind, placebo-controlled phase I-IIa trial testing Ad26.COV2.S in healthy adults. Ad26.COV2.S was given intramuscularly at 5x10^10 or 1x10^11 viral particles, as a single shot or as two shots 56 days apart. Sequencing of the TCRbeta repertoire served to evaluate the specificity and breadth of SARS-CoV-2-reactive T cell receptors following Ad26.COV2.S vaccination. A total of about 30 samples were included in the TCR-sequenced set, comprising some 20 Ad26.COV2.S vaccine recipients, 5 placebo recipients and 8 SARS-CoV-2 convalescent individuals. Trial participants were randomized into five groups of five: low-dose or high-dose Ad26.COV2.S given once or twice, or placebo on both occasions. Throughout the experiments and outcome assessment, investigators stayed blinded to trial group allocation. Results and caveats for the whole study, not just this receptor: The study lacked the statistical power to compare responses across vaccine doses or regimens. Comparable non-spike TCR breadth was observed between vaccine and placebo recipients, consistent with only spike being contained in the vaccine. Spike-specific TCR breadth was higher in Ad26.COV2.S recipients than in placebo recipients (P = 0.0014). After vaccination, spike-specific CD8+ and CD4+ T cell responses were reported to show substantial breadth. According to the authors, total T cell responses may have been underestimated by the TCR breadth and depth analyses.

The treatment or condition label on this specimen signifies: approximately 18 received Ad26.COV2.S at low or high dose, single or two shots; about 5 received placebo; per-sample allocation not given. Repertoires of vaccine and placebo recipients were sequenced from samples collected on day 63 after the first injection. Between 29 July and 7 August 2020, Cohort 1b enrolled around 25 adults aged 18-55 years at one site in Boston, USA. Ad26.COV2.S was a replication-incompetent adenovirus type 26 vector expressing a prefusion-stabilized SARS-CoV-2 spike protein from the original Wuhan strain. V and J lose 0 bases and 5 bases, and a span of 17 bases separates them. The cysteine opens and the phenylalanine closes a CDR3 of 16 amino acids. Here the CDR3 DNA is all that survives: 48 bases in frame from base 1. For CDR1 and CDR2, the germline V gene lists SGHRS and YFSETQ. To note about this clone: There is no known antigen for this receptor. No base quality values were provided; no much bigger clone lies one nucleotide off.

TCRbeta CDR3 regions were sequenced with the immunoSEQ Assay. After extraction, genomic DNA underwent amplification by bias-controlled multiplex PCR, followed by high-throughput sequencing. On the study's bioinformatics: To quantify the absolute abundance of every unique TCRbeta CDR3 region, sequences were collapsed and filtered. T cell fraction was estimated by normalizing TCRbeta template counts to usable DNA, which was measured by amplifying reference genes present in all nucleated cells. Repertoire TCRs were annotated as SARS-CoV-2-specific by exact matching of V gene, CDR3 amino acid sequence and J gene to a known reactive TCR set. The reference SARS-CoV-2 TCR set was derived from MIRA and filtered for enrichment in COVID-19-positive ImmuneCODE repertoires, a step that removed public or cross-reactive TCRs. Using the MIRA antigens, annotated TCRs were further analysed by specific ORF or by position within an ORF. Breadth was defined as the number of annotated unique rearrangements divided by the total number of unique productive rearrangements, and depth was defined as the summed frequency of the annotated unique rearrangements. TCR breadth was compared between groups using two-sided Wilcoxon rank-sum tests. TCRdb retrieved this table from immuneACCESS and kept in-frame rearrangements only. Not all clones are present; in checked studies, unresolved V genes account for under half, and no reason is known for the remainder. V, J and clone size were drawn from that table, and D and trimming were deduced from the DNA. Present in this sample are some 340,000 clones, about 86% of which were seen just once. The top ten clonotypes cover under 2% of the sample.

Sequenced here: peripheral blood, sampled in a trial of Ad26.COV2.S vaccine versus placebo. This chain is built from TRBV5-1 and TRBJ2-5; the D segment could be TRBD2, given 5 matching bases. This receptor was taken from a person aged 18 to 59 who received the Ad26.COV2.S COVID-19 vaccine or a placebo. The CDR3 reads CASSLGRGTERETQYF. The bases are TGCGCCAGCAGCTTGGGACGGGGTACGGAACGGGAGACCCAGTACTTC.